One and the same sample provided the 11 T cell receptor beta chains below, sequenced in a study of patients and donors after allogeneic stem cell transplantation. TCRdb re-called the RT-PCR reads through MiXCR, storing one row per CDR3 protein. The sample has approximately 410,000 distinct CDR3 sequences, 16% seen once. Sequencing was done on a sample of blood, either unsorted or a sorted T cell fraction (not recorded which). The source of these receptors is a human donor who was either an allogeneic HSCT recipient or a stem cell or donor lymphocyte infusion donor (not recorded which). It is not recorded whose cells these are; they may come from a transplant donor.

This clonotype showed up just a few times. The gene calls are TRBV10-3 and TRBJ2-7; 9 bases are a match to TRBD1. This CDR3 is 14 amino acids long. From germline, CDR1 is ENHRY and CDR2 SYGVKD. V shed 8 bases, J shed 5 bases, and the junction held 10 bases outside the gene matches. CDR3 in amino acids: CAISGTGQGNEQYF. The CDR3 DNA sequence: TGTGCCATCTCAGGGACGGGACAGGGAAACGAGCAGTACTTC.

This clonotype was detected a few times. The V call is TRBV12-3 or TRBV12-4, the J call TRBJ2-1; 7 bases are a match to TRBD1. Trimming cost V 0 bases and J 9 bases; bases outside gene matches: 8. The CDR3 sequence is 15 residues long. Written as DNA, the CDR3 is TGTGCCAGCAGTTTAGCCAAGACAGGGATAATTGAGCAGTTCTTC. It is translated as CASSLAKTGIIEQFF.

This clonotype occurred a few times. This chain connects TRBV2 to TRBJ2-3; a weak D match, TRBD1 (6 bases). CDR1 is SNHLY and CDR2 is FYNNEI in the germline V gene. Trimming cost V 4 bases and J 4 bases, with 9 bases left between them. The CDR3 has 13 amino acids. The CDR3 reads CASSGPGADTQYF. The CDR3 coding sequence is TGTGCCAGCAGTGGCCCAGGGGCAGATACGCAGTATTTT.

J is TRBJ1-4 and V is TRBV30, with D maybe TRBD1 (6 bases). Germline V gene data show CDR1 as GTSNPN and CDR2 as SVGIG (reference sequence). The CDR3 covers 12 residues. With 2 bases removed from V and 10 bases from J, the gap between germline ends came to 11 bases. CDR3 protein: CAWSPFRGKLFF. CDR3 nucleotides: TGTGCCTGGAGTCCTTTCAGGGGAAAACTGTTTTTT.

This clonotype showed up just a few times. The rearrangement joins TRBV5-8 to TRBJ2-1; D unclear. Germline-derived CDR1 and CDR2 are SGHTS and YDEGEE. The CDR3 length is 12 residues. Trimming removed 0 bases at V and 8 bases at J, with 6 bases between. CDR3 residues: CASSLVTDEQFF. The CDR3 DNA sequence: TGTGCCAGCAGCTTGGTAACAGATGAGCAGTTCTTC.

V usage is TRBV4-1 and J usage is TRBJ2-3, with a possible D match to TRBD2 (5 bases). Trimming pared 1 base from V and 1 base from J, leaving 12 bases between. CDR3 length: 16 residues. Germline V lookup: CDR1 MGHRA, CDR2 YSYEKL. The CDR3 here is CASSQVSASRTDTQYF. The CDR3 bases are TGCGCCAGCAGCCAAGTTTCGGCTAGCCGCACAGATACGCAGTATTTT.

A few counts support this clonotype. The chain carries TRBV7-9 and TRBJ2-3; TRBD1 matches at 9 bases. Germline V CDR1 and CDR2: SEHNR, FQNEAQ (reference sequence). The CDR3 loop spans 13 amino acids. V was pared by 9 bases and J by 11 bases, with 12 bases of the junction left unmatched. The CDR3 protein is CASTGGARTVQYF. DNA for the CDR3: TGTGCCAGTACAGGGGGCGCAAGAACGGTGCAGTATTTT. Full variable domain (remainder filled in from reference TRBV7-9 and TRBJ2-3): DTGVSQNPRHKITKRGQNVTFRCDPISEHNRLYWYRQTLGQGPEFLTYFQNEAQLEKSRLLSDRFSAERPKGSFSTLEIQRTEQGDSAMYLCASTGGARTVQYFGPGTRLTVL.

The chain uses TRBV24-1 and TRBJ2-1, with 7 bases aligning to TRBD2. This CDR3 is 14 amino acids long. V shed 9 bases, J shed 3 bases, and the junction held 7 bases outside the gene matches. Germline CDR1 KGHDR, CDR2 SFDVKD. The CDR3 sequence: CATSRGYLYNEQFF. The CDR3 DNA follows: TGTGCCACCTCGCGGGGGTACCTCTACAATGAGCAGTTCTTC.

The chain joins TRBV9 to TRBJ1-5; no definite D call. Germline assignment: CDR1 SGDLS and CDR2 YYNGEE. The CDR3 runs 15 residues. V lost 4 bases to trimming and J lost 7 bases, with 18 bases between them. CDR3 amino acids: CASSPDSPGPQPQHF. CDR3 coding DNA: TGTGCCAGCAGCCCCGATAGTCCCGGGCCCCAGCCCCAGCATTTT. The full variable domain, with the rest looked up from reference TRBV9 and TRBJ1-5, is DSGVTQTPKHLITATGQRVTLRCSPRSGDLSVYWYQQSLDQGLQFLIQYYNGEERAKGNILERFSAQQFPDLHSELNLSSLELGDSALYFCASSPDSPGPQPQHFGDGTRLSIL.

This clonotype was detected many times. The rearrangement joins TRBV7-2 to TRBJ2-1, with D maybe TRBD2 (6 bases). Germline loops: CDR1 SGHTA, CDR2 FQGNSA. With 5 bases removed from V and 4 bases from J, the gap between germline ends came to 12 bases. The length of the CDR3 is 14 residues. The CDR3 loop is CASSEGLPYNEQFF. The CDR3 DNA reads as TGTGCCAGCAGCGAAGGACTACCGTACAATGAGCAGTTCTTC.

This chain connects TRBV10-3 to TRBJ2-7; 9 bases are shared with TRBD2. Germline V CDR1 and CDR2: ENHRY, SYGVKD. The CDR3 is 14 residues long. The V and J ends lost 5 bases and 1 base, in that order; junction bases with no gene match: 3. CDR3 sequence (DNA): TGTGCCATCAGTTCTAGCGGGAAGTCCTACGAGCAGTACTTC. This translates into CAISSSGKSYEQYF.